What follows are 14 T cell receptor beta chains derived from one specimen sequenced in a study of blood T cell repertoires in COVID-19 (dated by TCRdb to the early 2020s). Library preparation used the immunoSEQ multiplex PCR assay. TCRdb retrieved this table from immuneACCESS and kept in-frame rearrangements only. Not all clones are present; in checked studies, unresolved V genes account for under half, and no reason is known for the remainder. In this sample the table shows roughly 22,000 clones, 92% of which occur a single time. About 32% of the sample rests with the top ten. The specimen was peripheral blood. Receptor source: a man between 65 and 85 years old with active COVID-19.

The rearrangement uses TRBV7-9 and TRBJ1-5; 7 bases are a match to TRBD1. The CDR3 is 13 residues long. J gave up 8 bases and V 5 bases, and 6 bases lay outside the gene matches. From germline, CDR1 is SEHNR and CDR2 FQNEAQ (reference sequence). The CDR3 spells CASSPTGVEPQHF. CDR3 DNA: TGTGCCAGCAGCCCCACAGGGGTAGAGCCCCAGCATTTT.

The chain employs TRBV9 and TRBJ1-1, with 9 bases that match TRBD1. After removal of 4 bases from V and 4 bases from J, the junction contained 5 bases not matched to a gene. The CDR3 contains 14 residues. The germline CDR1 and CDR2 sequences are SGDLS and YYNGEE. CDR3 in DNA: TGTGCCAGCAGCCGCCGGGACAGGGTCACTGAAGCTTTCTTT. Translation: CASSRRDRVTEAFF.

J is TRBJ1-2 and V is TRBV28, with 12 bases aligning to TRBD1. The CDR3 is made up of 16 amino acids. With 5 bases clipped from V and 7 bases from J, the junction kept 11 bases outside the gene matches. Germline CDR1 MDHEN, CDR2 SYDVKM. The CDR3 region has the DNA TGTGCCAGCAGTACCGGGACAGGGGGCTGGGTCGGTGGCTACACCTTC. Translated, it gives CASSTGTGGWVGGYTF.

The chain couples TRBV18 to TRBJ1-5; TRBD1 agrees at 7 bases. Germline V CDR1 and CDR2: KGHSH, LQKENI. The CDR3 extends over 14 amino acids. The ends lost 3 bases at V and 5 bases at J; junction bases unmatched: 4. CDR3 DNA sequence: TGTGCCAGCTCACCGCGACAGGGCCATCAGCCCCAGCATTTT. Translated: CASSPRQGHQPQHF.

The chain couples TRBV18 to TRBJ1-2; D not resolved. The V end lost 5 bases, the J end lost 1 base, and 8 bases lay between the germline ends. The CDR3 extends over 13 amino acids. Germline V gives CDR1 KGHSH, CDR2 LQKENI. CDR3 bases: TGTGCCAGCTCATCAACAAGTAACTATGGCTACACCTTC. Translating gives CASSSTSNYGYTF.

The chain links TRBV7-2 to TRBJ1-5; tentatively, D is TRBD1 (5 bases). CDR3 length equals 14 residues. V was clipped by 5 bases and J by 2 bases, with 10 bases between them. CDR1 is SGHTA, CDR2 FQGNSA, per germline. In DNA form, the CDR3 reads TGTGCCAGCAGCCCCTCGGGGGGCAATCAGCCCCAGCATTTT. The encoded protein is CASSPSGGNQPQHF.

The gene calls are TRBV7-2 and TRBJ2-7; D ambiguous. The germline V gene encodes CDR1 SGHTA and CDR2 FQGNSA. With 4 bases removed from V and 10 bases from J, the gap between germline ends came to 20 bases. The CDR3 extends over 14 amino acids. CDR3: CASSSGPAVPRQYF. CDR3 bases: TGTGCCAGCAGCTCAGGTCCCGCTGTCCCACGCCAGTACTTC.

This clone was picked up one time. A read error may produce the germline difference seen at one junction end. The rearrangement links TRBV6-4 to TRBJ2-1, with D unclear. Germline V CDR1 and CDR2: MRHNA, SNTAGT. This CDR3 region has 12 residues. Here the CDR3 reads CAGRSAYNEQFF. The CDR3 coding sequence is TGTGCCGGCAGGAGCGCCTACAATGAGCAGTTCTTC.

The CDR3 sequence: CASSLKDRGVHEQYF. The CDR3 coding sequence is TGTGCCAGCAGTTTAAAGGACAGAGGTGTCCACGAGCAGTACTTC. The chain couples TRBV28 to TRBJ2-7, with D maybe TRBD1 (6 bases). CDR1 and CDR2 (germline): MDHEN, SYDVKM. This CDR3 has 15 amino acids. V was pared by 2 bases and J by 5 bases, with 16 bases between. The full variable domain, in which reference TRBV28 and TRBJ2-7 provide the parts outside the CDR3, is DVKVTQSSRYLVKRTGEKVFLECVQDMDHENMFWYRQDPGLGLRLIYFSYDVKMKEKGDIPEGYSVSREKKERFSLILESASTNQTSMYLCASSLKDRGVHEQYFGPGTRLTVT.

This clone has only one observation. The rearrangement links TRBV20-1 to TRBJ2-4; D ambiguous. The ends were cut back, 5 bases at V and 5 bases at J, with 4 bases in the middle. The germline V gene encodes CDR1 DFQATT and CDR2 SNEGSKA (reference sequence). The CDR3 has 10 residues. For the CDR3, the DNA is TGCAGTGCTTTAGAAAACATTCAGTACTTC. This codes for CSALENIQYF.

The table lists this clone with a count of one. V is TRBV25-1 and J is TRBJ2-5; 7 nucleotides agree with TRBD2. J was trimmed by 1 base and V by 5 bases; bases with no gene match: 4. Germline V gives CDR1 MGHDK, CDR2 SYGVNS. The CDR3 runs to 14 residues. CDR3 in DNA: TGTGCCAGCAGTCGAGGGAGGGGCCAAGAGACCCAGTACTTC. This codes for CASSRGRGQETQYF.

The chain uses TRBV4-1 and TRBJ2-2; perhaps TRBD2 as D (6 bases). V lost 0 bases and J lost 4, with 9 bases in between. Germline lookup yields CDR1 MGHRA and CDR2 YSYEKL. The CDR3 totals 15 residues. CDR3 bases: TGCGCCAGCAGCCAAGATCAAGCGGGCACCGGGGAGCTGTTTTTT. Amino acids: CASSQDQAGTGELFF.

This clone was seen a single time. The V and J genes are TRBV7-9 and TRBJ2-1, with D possibly TRBD2 on 6 matching bases. CDR1 SEHNR and CDR2 FQNEAQ come from the germline V gene (reference sequence). Between the trimmed V and J ends, which lost 3 bases and 6 bases, there was a span of 15 bases. The CDR3 has 15 amino acids. This CDR3 is CASSFSGGAPNEQFF. CDR3 DNA sequence: TGTGCCAGCAGCTTTAGCGGAGGGGCCCCCAATGAGCAGTTCTTC.

The J gene is TRBJ2-7, the V gene TRBV28; D possibly corresponds to TRBD2 (6 bases). Germline assignment: CDR1 MDHEN and CDR2 SYDVKM. This CDR3 has 15 residues. V was pared by 5 bases and J by 0 bases, with 14 bases between. CDR3 sequence reads: CASSRGGIPSYEQYF. The DNA for the CDR3 is TGTGCCAGCAGTAGGGGCGGGATACCCTCCTACGAGCAGTACTTC. The full variable domain, completed using reference TRBV28 and TRBJ2-7, is DVKVTQSSRYLVKRTGEKVFLECVQDMDHENMFWYRQDPGLGLRLIYFSYDVKMKEKGDIPEGYSVSREKKERFSLILESASTNQTSMYLCASSRGGIPSYEQYFGPGTRLTVT.